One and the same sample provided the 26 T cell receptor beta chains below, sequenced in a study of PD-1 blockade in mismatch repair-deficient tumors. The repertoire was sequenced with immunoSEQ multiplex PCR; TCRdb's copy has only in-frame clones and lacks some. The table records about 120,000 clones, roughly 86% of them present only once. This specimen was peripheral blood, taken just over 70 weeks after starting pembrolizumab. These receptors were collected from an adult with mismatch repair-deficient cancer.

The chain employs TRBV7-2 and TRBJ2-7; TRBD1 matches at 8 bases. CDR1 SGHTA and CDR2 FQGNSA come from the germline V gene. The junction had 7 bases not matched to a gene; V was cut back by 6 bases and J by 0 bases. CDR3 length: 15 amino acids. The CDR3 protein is CASSFRQGHSYEQYF. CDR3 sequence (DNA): TGTGCCAGCAGTTTCAGACAGGGGCACTCCTACGAGCAGTACTTC.

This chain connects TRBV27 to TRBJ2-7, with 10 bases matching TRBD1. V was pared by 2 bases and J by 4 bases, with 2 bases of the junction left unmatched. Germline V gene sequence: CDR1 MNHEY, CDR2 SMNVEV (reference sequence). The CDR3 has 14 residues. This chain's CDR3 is CASSLRTGGYEQYF. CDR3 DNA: TGTGCCAGCAGTTTACGGACAGGGGGGTACGAGCAGTACTTC.

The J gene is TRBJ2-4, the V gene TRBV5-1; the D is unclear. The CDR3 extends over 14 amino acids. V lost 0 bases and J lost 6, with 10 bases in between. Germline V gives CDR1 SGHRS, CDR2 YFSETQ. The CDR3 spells CASSLDQPGNIQYF. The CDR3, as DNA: TGCGCCAGCAGCTTGGACCAACCGGGAAACATTCAGTACTTC.

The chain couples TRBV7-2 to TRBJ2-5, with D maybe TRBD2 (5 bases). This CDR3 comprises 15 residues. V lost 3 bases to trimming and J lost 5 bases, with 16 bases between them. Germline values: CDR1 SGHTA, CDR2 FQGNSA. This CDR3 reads CASSFYLRGGETQYF. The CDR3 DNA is TGTGCCAGCAGCTTCTATCTCCGGGGTGGGGAGACCCAGTACTTC. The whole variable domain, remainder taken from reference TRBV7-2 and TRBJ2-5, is GAGVSQSPSNKVTEKGKDVELRCDPISGHTALYWYRQSLGQGLEFLIYFQGNSAPDKSGLPSDRFSAERTGGSVSTLTIQRTQQEDSAVYLCASSFYLRGGETQYFGPGTRLLVL.

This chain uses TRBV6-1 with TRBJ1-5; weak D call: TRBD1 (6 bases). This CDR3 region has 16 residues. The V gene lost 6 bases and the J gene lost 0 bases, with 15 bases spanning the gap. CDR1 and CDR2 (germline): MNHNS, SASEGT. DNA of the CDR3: TGTGCCAGCAGGGAATCCGGGGGGGCTAGCAATCAGCCCCAGCATTTT. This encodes CASRESGGASNQPQHF.

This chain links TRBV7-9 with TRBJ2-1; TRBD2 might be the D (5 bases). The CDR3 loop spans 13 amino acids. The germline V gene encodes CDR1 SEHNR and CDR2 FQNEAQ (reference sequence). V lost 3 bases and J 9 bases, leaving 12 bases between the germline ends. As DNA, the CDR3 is TGTGCCAGCAGCTTTCCTAGCTTGGTTGAGCAGTTCTTC. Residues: CASSFPSLVEQFF.

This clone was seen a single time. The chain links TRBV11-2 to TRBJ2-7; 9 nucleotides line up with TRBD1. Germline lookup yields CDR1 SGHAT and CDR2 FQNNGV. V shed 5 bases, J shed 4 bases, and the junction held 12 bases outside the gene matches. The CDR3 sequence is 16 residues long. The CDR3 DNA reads TGTGCCAGCAGCCAAATACGACAGGGGGACATATACGAGCAGTACTTC. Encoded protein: CASSQIRQGDIYEQYF.

This CDR3 is CASRGQGSSGNTIYF. In DNA, the CDR3 is TGTGCCAGCAGGGGACAGGGGAGCTCTGGAAACACCATATATTTT. This chain uses TRBV27 with TRBJ1-3; 10 bases map to TRBD1. From germline, CDR1 is MNHEY and CDR2 SMNVEV (reference sequence). The CDR3 runs 15 residues. Trimming removed 6 bases from V and 0 bases from J; junction bases left unmatched: 2.

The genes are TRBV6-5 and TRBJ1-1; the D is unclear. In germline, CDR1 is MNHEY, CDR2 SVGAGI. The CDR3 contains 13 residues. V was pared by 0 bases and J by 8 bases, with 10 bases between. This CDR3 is CASSYSGRAEAFF. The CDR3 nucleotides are TGTGCCAGCAGTTACTCGGGCCGGGCGGAAGCTTTCTTT.

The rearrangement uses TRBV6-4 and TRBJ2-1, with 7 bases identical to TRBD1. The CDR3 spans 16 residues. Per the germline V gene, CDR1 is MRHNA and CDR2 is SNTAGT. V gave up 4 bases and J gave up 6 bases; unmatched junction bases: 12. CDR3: CASSVQAGGWPNEQFF. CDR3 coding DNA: TGTGCCAGCAGTGTCCAAGCAGGGGGATGGCCCAATGAGCAGTTCTTC.

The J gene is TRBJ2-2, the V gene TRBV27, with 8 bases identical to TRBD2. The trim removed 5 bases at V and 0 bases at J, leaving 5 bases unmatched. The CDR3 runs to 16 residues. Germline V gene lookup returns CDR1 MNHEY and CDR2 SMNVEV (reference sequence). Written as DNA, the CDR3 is TGTGCCAGCAGTGATACTAGCGGAGCGAACACCGGGGAGCTGTTTTTT. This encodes CASSDTSGANTGELFF.

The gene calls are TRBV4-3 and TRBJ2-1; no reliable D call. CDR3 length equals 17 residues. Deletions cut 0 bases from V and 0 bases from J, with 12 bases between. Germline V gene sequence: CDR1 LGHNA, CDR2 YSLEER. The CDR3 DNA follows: TGCGCCAGCAGCCAAGAGGTCTCACGGATCTCCTACAATGAGCAGTTCTTC. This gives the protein CASSQEVSRISYNEQFF.

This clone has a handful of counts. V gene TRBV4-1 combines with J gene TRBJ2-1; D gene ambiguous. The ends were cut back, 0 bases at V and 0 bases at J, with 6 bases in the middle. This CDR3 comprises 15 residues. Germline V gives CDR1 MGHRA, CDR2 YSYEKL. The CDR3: CASSQEDGSYNEQFF. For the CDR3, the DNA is TGCGCCAGCAGCCAAGAAGACGGCTCCTACAATGAGCAGTTCTTC.

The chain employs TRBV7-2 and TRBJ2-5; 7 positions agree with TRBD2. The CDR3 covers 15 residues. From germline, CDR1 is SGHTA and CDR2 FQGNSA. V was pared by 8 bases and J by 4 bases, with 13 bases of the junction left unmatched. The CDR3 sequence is CASFLGGRAVETQYF. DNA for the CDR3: TGTGCCAGCTTCCTCGGGGGGAGGGCCGTAGAGACCCAGTACTTC.

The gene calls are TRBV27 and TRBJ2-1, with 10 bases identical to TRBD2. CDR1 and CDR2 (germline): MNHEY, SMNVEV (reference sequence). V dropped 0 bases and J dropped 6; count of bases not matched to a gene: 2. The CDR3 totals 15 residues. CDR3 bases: TGTGCCAGCAGTTTATCTACTAGCGGGACCAATGAGCAGTTCTTC. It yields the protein CASSLSTSGTNEQFF.

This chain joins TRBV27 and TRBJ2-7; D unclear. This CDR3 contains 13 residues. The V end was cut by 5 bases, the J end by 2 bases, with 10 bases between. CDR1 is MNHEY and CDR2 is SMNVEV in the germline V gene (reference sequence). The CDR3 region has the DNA TGTGCCAGCAGTCCCCTAGGGCCCTACGAGCAGTACTTC. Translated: CASSPLGPYEQYF.

Here the CDR3 reads CASRGLRRGETQYF. The DNA of the CDR3 is TGTGCCAGCAGAGGACTCCGACGGGGGGAGACCCAGTACTTC. The genes are TRBV6-5 and TRBJ2-5; a possible D gene is TRBD2 (6 bases). This CDR3 is built from 14 residues. With 6 bases removed from V and 5 bases from J, the gap between germline ends came to 16 bases. Germline CDR1 is MNHEY and CDR2 is SVGAGI.

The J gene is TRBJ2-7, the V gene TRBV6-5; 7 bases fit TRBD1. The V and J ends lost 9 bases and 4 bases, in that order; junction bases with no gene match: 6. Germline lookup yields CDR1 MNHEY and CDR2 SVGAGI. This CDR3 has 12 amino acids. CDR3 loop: CASPSQGYEQYF. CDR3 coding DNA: TGTGCCAGTCCTTCACAGGGGTACGAGCAGTACTTC.

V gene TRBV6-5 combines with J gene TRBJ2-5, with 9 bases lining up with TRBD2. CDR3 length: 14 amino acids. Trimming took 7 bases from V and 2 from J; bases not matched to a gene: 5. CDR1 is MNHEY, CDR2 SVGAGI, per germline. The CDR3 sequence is CASIRLAAQETQYF. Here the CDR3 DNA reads TGTGCCAGCATCCGACTAGCGGCTCAAGAGACCCAGTACTTC.

CDR3: CASSPTRGTSGRGMRGANVLTF. The DNA for the CDR3 is TGTGCCAGCAGCCCGACCCGAGGGACTAGCGGGAGAGGCATGAGGGGGGCCAACGTCCTGACTTTC. V and J are TRBV14 and TRBJ2-6, with TRBD2 matching over 14 bases. Germline V gene lookup returns CDR1 SGHDN and CDR2 FVKESK. The CDR3 covers 22 residues. The V gene end was trimmed by 4 bases and the J gene end by 4 bases; junction bases not matched to a gene: 18.

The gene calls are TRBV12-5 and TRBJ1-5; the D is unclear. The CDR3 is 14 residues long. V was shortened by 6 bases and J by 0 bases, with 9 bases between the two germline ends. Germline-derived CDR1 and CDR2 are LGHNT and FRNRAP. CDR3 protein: CASGRGVSNQPQHF. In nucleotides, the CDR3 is TGTGCTAGTGGCCGCGGGGTTAGCAATCAGCCCCAGCATTTT.

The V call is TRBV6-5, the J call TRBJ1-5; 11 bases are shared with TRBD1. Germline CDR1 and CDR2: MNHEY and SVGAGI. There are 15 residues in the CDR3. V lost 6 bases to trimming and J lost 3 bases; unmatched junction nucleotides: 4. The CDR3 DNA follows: TGTGCCAGCAGCCGGGACAGGGGGGTCAATCAGCCCCAGCATTTT. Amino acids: CASSRDRGVNQPQHF.

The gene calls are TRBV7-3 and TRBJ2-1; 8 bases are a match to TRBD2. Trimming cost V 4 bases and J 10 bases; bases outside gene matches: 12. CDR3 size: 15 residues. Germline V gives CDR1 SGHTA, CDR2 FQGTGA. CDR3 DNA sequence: TGTGCCAGCAGCTCCCCCTCGAGCGGGAGTTACGAGCAGTTCTTC. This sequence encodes CASSSPSSGSYEQFF.

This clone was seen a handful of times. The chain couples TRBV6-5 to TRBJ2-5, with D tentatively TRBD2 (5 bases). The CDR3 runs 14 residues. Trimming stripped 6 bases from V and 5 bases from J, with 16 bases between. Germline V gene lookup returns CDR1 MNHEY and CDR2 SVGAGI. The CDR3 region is CASSPTSGMETQYF. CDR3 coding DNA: TGTGCCAGCAGCCCCACTAGTGGTATGGAGACCCAGTACTTC.

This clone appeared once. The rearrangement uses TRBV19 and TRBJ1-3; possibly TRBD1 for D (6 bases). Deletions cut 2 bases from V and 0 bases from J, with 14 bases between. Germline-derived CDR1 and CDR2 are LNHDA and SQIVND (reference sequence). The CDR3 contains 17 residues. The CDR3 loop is CASSISHRTASGNTIYF. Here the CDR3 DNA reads TGTGCCAGTAGTATAAGCCATCGGACAGCCTCTGGAAACACCATATATTTT.

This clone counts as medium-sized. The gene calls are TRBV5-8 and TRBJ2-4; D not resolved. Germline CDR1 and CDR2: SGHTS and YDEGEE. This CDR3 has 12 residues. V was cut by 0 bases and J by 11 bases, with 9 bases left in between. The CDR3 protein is CASSLAQDLQYF. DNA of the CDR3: TGTGCCAGCAGCTTGGCGCAGGACCTTCAGTACTTC. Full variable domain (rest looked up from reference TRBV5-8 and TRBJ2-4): EAGVTQSPTHLIKTRGQQATLRCSPISGHTSVYWYQQALGLGLQFLLWYDEGEERNRGNFPPRFSGRQFPNYSSELNVNALELEDSALYLCASSLAQDLQYFGAGTRLSVL.